This TCR beta chain was observed in a study of somatic mutations in cytotoxic T cells in rheumatoid arthritis. For the study at large: Flow sorting yielded some V beta antibody-stained T-cell populations at nearly 100% purity, among them V beta1+ cells sequenced for TCRB. Findings and caveats of the study: A largest CD8+ clone above 20% of CD8+ cells occurred in about an eighth of the 65 patients.

Details on this clone: Its cognate antigen is unknown.

Profiling relied on immunoSEQ multiplex PCR, and the TCRdb table lists in-frame clones only, not all of them. The sample holds 12,000 or so clones; about four fifths are singletons and the top ten take approximately 14%. Trimming pared 0 bases from V and 4 bases from J, leaving 13 bases between. The CDR3 has 15 amino acids. Germline V gives CDR1 SGHRS, CDR2 YFSETQ. The source is a woman aged 60-70 years in good health. V gene TRBV5-1 combines with J gene TRBJ1-1; D gene ambiguous. Sequences were obtained from CD8+ T cells sorted from blood. CDR3 sequence (DNA): TGCGCCAGCAGCTTGGATTTCGTGATGAGCACTGAAGCTTTCTTT. Protein: CASSLDFVMSTEAFF.